Below are 18 T cell receptor beta chains sequenced from a single sample in a study of cytomegalovirus exposure and HLA in healthy donors. Use of 60 Vbeta and 13 Jbeta primers characterized the PCR. Some clones are missing from TCRdb's copy, which holds only in-frame ones; the method was immunoSEQ multiplex PCR. The sample consists of 100,000 to 150,000 clones, over 70% of them appearing once. Sequenced sample: PBMCs. The receptors stem from a female donor in good health and CMV-seronegative.

This clone was picked up a small number of times. The chain links TRBV7-6 to TRBJ1-2; weak D call: TRBD1 (5 bases). Germline V CDR1 and CDR2: SGHVS, FNYEAQ. V was clipped by 1 base and J by 4 bases, with 22 bases between them. This CDR3 has 18 residues. The CDR3 here is CASSLGARQPVGGYGYTF. CDR3 DNA sequence: TGTGCCAGCAGCTTAGGGGCTAGACAGCCGGTGGGCGGCTATGGCTACACCTTC. Looking up the rest from reference TRBV7-6 and TRBJ1-2 gives the full variable domain: GAGVSQSPRYKVTKRGQDVALRCDPISGHVSLYWYRQALGQGPEFLTYFNYEAQQDKSGLPNDRFSAERPEGSISTLTIQRTEQRDSAMYRCASSLGARQPVGGYGYTFGSGTRLTVV.

The genes are TRBV29-1 and TRBJ2-7, with D tentatively TRBD1 (6 bases). CDR1 is SQVTM, CDR2 ANQGSEA, per germline. Between the trimmed V and J ends, which lost 4 bases and 3 bases, there was a span of 22 bases. The CDR3 consists of 16 residues. CDR3 amino acids: CSVVLWTLGQYYEQYF. CDR3 coding DNA: TGCAGCGTTGTTCTCTGGACTCTGGGACAATACTACGAGCAGTACTTC.

The chain is built from TRBV6-5 and TRBJ2-7; TRBD1 matches at 7 bases. After removal of 0 bases from V and 3 bases from J, the junction contained 5 bases not matched to a gene. The CDR3 covers 15 residues. From germline, CDR1 is MNHEY and CDR2 SVGAGI. Here the CDR3 DNA reads TGTGCCAGCAGTTACTCGAGGGCAGGGGGCTACGAGCAGTACTTC. Residues: CASSYSRAGGYEQYF.

This chain links TRBV25-1 with TRBJ2-3, with a possible D match to TRBD1 (6 bases). This CDR3 contains 16 residues. Germline lookup yields CDR1 MGHDK and CDR2 SYGVNS. V lost 5 bases and J 1 base, leaving 16 bases between the germline ends. The chain's CDR3 is CASSIRGMAGTDTQYF. The DNA for the CDR3 is TGTGCCAGCAGTATCAGGGGAATGGCTGGCACAGATACGCAGTATTTT.

The V and J genes are TRBV27 and TRBJ2-7, with 11 nucleotides matching TRBD2. Trimming cost V 10 bases and J 7 bases; bases outside gene matches: 12. CDR3 length: 14 residues. CDR1 is MNHEY and CDR2 is SMNVEV in the germline V gene (reference sequence). The CDR3 nucleotides are TGTGCCACCTCTTTAGCGGGAGGGCCGGAGGAGCAGTACTTC. Its translation: CATSLAGGPEEQYF.

This chain links TRBV9 with TRBJ2-2, with TRBD1 matching 8 bases. CDR1 is SGDLS, CDR2 YYNGEE, per germline. The length of the CDR3 is 15 residues. With 5 bases clipped from V and 3 bases from J, the junction kept 6 bases outside the gene matches. In DNA, the CDR3 is TGTGCCAGCAGGGCGGGACAGGCCGACACCGGGGAGCTGTTTTTT. Encoded protein: CASRAGQADTGELFF.

The genes are TRBV5-1 and TRBJ2-5, with D tentatively TRBD1 (5 bases). Germline CDR1 reads SGHRS; CDR2 reads YFSETQ. Trimming cost V 6 bases and J 6 bases, with 24 bases left between them. CDR3 length: 16 amino acids. In DNA form, the CDR3 reads TGCGCCAGCATAAGACAGCACGGTGGTTCCGTAAAGACCCAGTACTTC. Its translation is CASIRQHGGSVKTQYF. Supplemented by reference TRBV5-1 and TRBJ2-5, the full variable domain reads KAGVTQTPRYLIKTRGQQVTLSCSPISGHRSVSWYQQTPGQGLQFLFEYFSETQRNKGNFPGRFSGRQFSNSRSEMNVSTLELGDSALYLCASIRQHGGSVKTQYFGPGTRLLVL.

V usage is TRBV19 and J usage is TRBJ2-3; 8 nucleotides line up with TRBD2. V was pared by 5 bases and J by 5 bases, with 3 bases of the junction left unmatched. Germline loops: CDR1 LNHDA, CDR2 SQIVND (reference sequence). CDR3 length equals 13 residues. The CDR3 coding sequence is TGTGCCAGTAGTGTTGGGACTAGAGATACGCAGTATTTT. This codes for CASSVGTRDTQYF.

The rearrangement links TRBV2 to TRBJ2-2; 7 bases are a match to TRBD2. Germline CDR1 SNHLY, CDR2 FYNNEI. This CDR3 has 16 residues. The V gene end was trimmed by 7 bases and the J gene end by 6 bases; junction bases not matched to a gene: 14. CDR3 coding DNA: TGTGCCAGCACCCGAGCGGGGTACAGTCAGGCCGGGGAGCTGTTTTTT. This encodes CASTRAGYSQAGELFF.

CDR3 sequence reads: CASSGPGQVGGDSPLHF. CDR3 nucleotides: TGTGCCAGCAGTGGGCCGGGACAGGTTGGGGGGGATTCACCCCTCCACTTT. The V and J genes are TRBV6-1 and TRBJ1-6, with 8 bases that match TRBD1. The CDR3 loop spans 17 amino acids. CDR1 and CDR2 from the germline V gene are MNHNS and SASEGT. Unmatched junction bases numbered 13, after V lost 4 bases and J lost 8 bases.

The V call is TRBV9, the J call TRBJ2-1; TRBD1 might be the D (6 bases). The CDR3 loop spans 13 amino acids. Germline values: CDR1 SGDLS, CDR2 YYNGEE. With 0 bases removed from V and 10 bases from J, the gap between germline ends came to 11 bases. The CDR3 is CASSVVLGGEQFF. The CDR3 DNA sequence: TGTGCCAGCAGCGTAGTACTAGGGGGAGAGCAGTTCTTC. Drawing the rest from reference TRBV9 and TRBJ2-1, the complete variable domain is DSGVTQTPKHLITATGQRVTLRCSPRSGDLSVYWYQQSLDQGLQFLIQYYNGEERAKGNILERFSAQQFPDLHSELNLSSLELGDSALYFCASSVVLGGEQFFGPGTRLTVL.

This clone is a singleton in its sample. The sample has other DNA sequences that encode this CDR3 too. The rearrangement links TRBV5-1 to TRBJ1-2; 8 nucleotides align to TRBD1. This CDR3 is built from 14 residues. The V and J ends lost 0 bases and 2 bases, in that order; junction bases with no gene match: 0. Looked up from germline, CDR1 is SGHRS and CDR2 is YFSETQ. The CDR3 reads CASSLGQGNYGYTF. CDR3 in DNA: TGCGCCAGCAGCTTGGGACAGGGGAACTATGGCTACACCTTC.

The rearrangement joins TRBV6-1 to TRBJ1-1; 9 nucleotides align to TRBD1. V lost 6 bases, J lost 1 base, and 3 bases stayed unmatched. CDR3 length: 14 amino acids. Germline V gene lookup returns CDR1 MNHNS and CDR2 SASEGT. CDR3 in amino acids: CASSQQGANTEAFF. In DNA, the CDR3 is TGTGCCAGCAGCCAACAGGGGGCGAACACTGAAGCTTTCTTT.

J is TRBJ2-3 and V is TRBV11-3; 7 nucleotides agree with TRBD2. The J segment lost 9 bases and the V segment lost 5 bases, leaving 5 bases of the junction unmatched. CDR1 is SGHNT, CDR2 YENEEA, per germline. This CDR3 has 12 residues. The chain's CDR3 is CASSRGEGTQYF. The CDR3 DNA reads as TGTGCCAGCAGCAGAGGGGAGGGGACGCAGTATTTT.

Concerning this clone: One end of the junction varies from germline; a read error may be responsible. CDR3 loop: CSSSFTDSLSYEQYF. The CDR3 coding sequence is TGTTCCAGCAGCTTCACCGACAGCCTCTCCTACGAGCAGTACTTC. This chain joins TRBV7-9 and TRBJ2-7; weak D call: TRBD1 (5 bases). Germline V gene sequence: CDR1 SEHNR, CDR2 FQNEAQ (reference sequence). This CDR3 has 15 amino acids.

This clone was recorded only once. The chain couples TRBV28 to TRBJ1-2; D uncertain. The CDR3 is 13 residues long. Germline V gene lookup returns CDR1 MDHEN and CDR2 SYDVKM. Trimming stripped 3 bases from V and 8 bases from J, with 13 bases between. The CDR3 nucleotides read TGTGCCAGCAGTTTGCATAGCGGGTTGGGCTACACCTTC. Protein product: CASSLHSGLGYTF.

This clone was recorded a few times. At one end the junction does not follow the germline gene, possibly because of a read error. CDR3 bases: TGCAGTGCTAGGGCCAGAAACATTCAGTACTTC. This translates into CSARARNIQYF. V gene TRBV20-1 combines with J gene TRBJ2-4; D uncertain. This CDR3 is 11 amino acids long. CDR1 is DFQATT and CDR2 is SNEGSKA in the germline V gene (reference sequence).

The chain couples TRBV9 to TRBJ2-4; the D gene is possibly TRBD2 (6 bases). CDR3 length equals 18 residues. In germline, CDR1 is SGDLS, CDR2 YYNGEE. The germline V and J ends were trimmed by 3 bases and 1 base, with 20 bases remaining between them. The CDR3 loop reads CASSASLGAGRAKNIQYF. The CDR3, as DNA: TGTGCCAGCAGCGCGAGCCTAGGGGCGGGACGGGCCAAAAACATTCAGTACTTC.